What follows describes a single TCR beta chain. Its specificity is not known. In making TCR beta libraries, quantitative 5'-RACE with molecular barcodes was used. A single record per CDR3 protein comes from TCRdb applying MiXCR to the 5' RACE reads. In the table there are 220,000 or so distinct CDR3 sequences, about 10% of which are singletons. The CDR3 contains 16 residues. The ends were cut back, 6 bases at V and 4 bases at J, with 21 bases in the middle. Looked up from germline, CDR1 is DFQATT and CDR2 is SNEGSKA (reference sequence). The data stem from a study of CD8 T cells in ankylosing spondylitis. Findings of the study overall: Disease-linked clones reportedly showed significant enrichment in matched ankylosing spondylitis synovial fluid.

The sequence derives from a male donor with ankylosing spondylitis or in good health (not recorded which). The sample consisted of blood, either unsorted or a sorted T cell fraction (not recorded which). The chain uses TRBV20-1 and TRBJ1-4; D is uncertain. CDR3: CSAPRPPLGVNEKLFF. In DNA, the CDR3 is TGCAGTGCGCCCCGGCCCCCACTTGGGGTTAATGAAAAACTGTTTTTT.